Listed here are 10 T cell receptor beta chains from one sample, sequenced in a study of identical twins. Using its own MiXCR run on the 5' RACE reads, TCRdb lists one record per CDR3 protein. The sample records 1.5 million to 2 million distinct CDR3 sequences, around 29% being singletons. Sequencing input: cord blood. These receptors came from a newborn girl in good health.

The table lists this clonotype with a few counts. The chain carries TRBV18 and TRBJ2-7, with D tentatively TRBD1 (6 bases). V was trimmed by 6 bases and J by 3 bases, leaving 12 bases between them. The CDR3 is made up of 13 amino acids. Germline lookup yields CDR1 KGHSH and CDR2 LQKENI. CDR3 sequence reads: CASSRDKFYEQYF. The CDR3 DNA is TGTGCCAGCTCCCGGGACAAGTTCTACGAGCAGTACTTC.

This clonotype was counted a few times. The genes are TRBV20-1 and TRBJ2-5; D is unresolved. The CDR3 totals 15 residues. Germline loops: CDR1 DFQATT, CDR2 SNEGSKA (reference sequence). V was cut by 0 bases and J by 0 bases, with 11 bases left in between. The CDR3 protein is CSARDLKKNQETQYF. The CDR3 nucleotides are TGCAGTGCTAGAGACCTAAAGAAGAACCAAGAGACCCAGTACTTC.

A few counts support this clonotype. The chain has TRBV7-2 and TRBJ2-5; possibly TRBD1 or TRBD2 for D (5 bases each). Germline CDR1 SGHTA, CDR2 FQGNSA. This CDR3 contains 14 residues. Trimming removed 2 bases from V and 5 bases from J, with 12 bases in between. The CDR3 DNA sequence: TGTGCCAGCAGCTTACGAGGGGCTCGGGAGACCCAGTACTTC. It is translated as CASSLRGARETQYF.

This clonotype was seen only a few times. This rearrangement joins TRBV20-1 to TRBJ1-1; 8 bases map to TRBD1. The germline V gene has CDR1 DFQATT and CDR2 SNEGSKA (reference sequence). The CDR3 totals 14 residues. After removal of 1 base from V and 2 bases from J, the junction contained 3 bases not matched to a gene. CDR3 bases: TGCAGTGCTAGAGGGGGACAGGCCAACACTGAAGCTTTCTTT. It is translated as CSARGGQANTEAFF.

This clonotype was seen more than once but under ten times. The V and J genes are TRBV28 and TRBJ1-2; D unclear. V was pared by 5 bases and J by 4 bases, with 11 bases between. Germline lookup yields CDR1 MDHEN and CDR2 SYDVKM. CDR3 length: 13 residues. CDR3 sequence: CASSPRSRYGYTF. In DNA, the CDR3 is TGTGCCAGCAGTCCCCGTAGTCGCTATGGCTACACCTTC.

The chain combines TRBV20-1 with TRBJ2-4, with a possible D match to TRBD2 (6 bases). The J call may be mistaken, given a closer DNA end match to TRBJ2-7. Germline values: CDR1 DFQATT, CDR2 SNEGSKA (reference sequence). This CDR3 region has 13 residues. The CDR3 protein is CSAVDGTSYEQYF. The CDR3 nucleotides read TGCAGTGCTGTTGACGGGACTTCCTACGAGCAGTACTTC.

The chain couples TRBV5-6 to TRBJ2-7; no clear D gene. The CDR3 is 14 residues long. V shed 4 bases and J shed 7 bases, with 18 bases lying between them. Germline CDR1 and CDR2: SGHDT and YYEEEE. The CDR3 nucleotides are TGTGCCAGCAGCGTAGACTTTCCAGGCAATGAGCAGTACTTC. Translated: CASSVDFPGNEQYF.

This clonotype was seen more than once but under ten times. The chain employs TRBV5-1 and TRBJ2-7; 8 nucleotides line up with TRBD2. The V and J ends lost 4 bases and 3 bases, in that order; junction bases with no gene match: 9. The germline CDR1 and CDR2 sequences are SGHRS and YFSETQ. CDR3 length equals 15 residues. This CDR3 is CASSLERLAGYEQYF. In nucleotides, the CDR3 is TGCGCCAGCAGCCTGGAAAGGCTAGCGGGCTACGAGCAGTACTTC.

This chain joins TRBV13 and TRBJ2-3; 9 nucleotides agree with TRBD2. CDR3 length equals 16 residues. Germline V CDR1 and CDR2: PRHDT, FYEKMQ (reference sequence). V lost 5 bases to trimming and J lost 2 bases; unmatched junction nucleotides: 8. CDR3 sequence reads: CASSPLASGTTDTQYF. The CDR3 nucleotides are TGTGCCAGCAGCCCCCTAGCTAGCGGGACCACAGATACGCAGTATTTT. The whole variable domain, filled in from reference TRBV13 and TRBJ2-3, reads AAGVIQSPRHLIKEKRETATLKCYPIPRHDTVYWYQQGPGQDPQFLISFYEKMQSDKGSIPDRFSAQQFSDYHSELNMSSLELGDSALYFCASSPLASGTTDTQYFGPGTRLTVL.

This rearrangement joins TRBV7-6 to TRBJ2-5; D may be TRBD2 (5 bases). The CDR3 sequence is 17 residues long. V gave up 0 bases and J gave up 2 bases, with 16 bases separating them. Germline V lookup: CDR1 SGHVS, CDR2 FNYEAQ. CDR3 amino acids: CASSLAVAGEQQETQYF. The CDR3 bases are TGTGCCAGCAGCTTAGCGGTGGCGGGCGAACAGCAAGAGACCCAGTACTTC.